The rows below give T cell receptor beta chains drawn from one sample of a study of CD8 T cells in Susac syndrome. TCRdb reanalysed the immunoSEQ multiplex PCR reads using MiXCR and keeps one entry per CDR3 protein. The sample includes approximately 300,000 distinct CDR3 sequences, approximately 85% of them seen just once. Sample: CD8+ T cells from PBMCs. All receptors come from a human donor with multiple sclerosis. CDR3s include the opening cysteine and the closing phenylalanine or tryptophan. D genes are given only for firm matches. Some rows have no size entry. The others give once, few or many, or a class for an expanded clone.

V gene: TRBV19
clone size: few
D gene: TRBD1
CDR3 length: 15
J gene: TRBJ2-1
CDR3 DNA: TGTGCCAGTAGTACGGGACAGAGCTCCTACAATGAGCAGTTCTTC
CDR3 protein: CASSTGQSSYNEQFF

V gene: TRBV10-3
clone size: once
D gene: .
CDR3 length: 14
J gene: TRBJ2-1
CDR3 DNA: TGTGCCATCAGTGATCGGGGTAACCCGGATGAGCAGTTCTTC
CDR3 protein: CAISDRGNPDEQFF

V gene: TRBV5-6
clone size: .
D gene: .
CDR3 length: 15
J gene: TRBJ1-2
CDR3 DNA: TGTGCCAGCAGCTTGGCCGGGATCTCCTATGGTGGCTACACCTTC
CDR3 protein: CASSLAGISYGGYTF

V gene: TRBV4-2
clone size: .
D gene: .
CDR3 length: 14
J gene: TRBJ1-2
CDR3 DNA: TGTGCCAGCAGCCCCCCAGGGCACTTCTATGGCTACACCTTC
CDR3 protein: CASSPPGHFYGYTF

V gene: TRBV5-4
clone size: .
D gene: .
CDR3 length: 14
J gene: TRBJ2-2
CDR3 DNA: TGTGCCACCCCTCTCGAAGGGAACACCGGGGAGCTGTTTTTT
CDR3 protein: CATPLEGNTGELFF

V gene: TRBV27
clone size: .
D gene: .
CDR3 length: 15
J gene: TRBJ1-5
CDR3 DNA: TGTGCCAGCAGTTTATCGCCGGCAGAAAGTCAGCCCCAGCATTTT
CDR3 protein: CASSLSPAESQPQHF

V gene: TRBV7-2
clone size: few
D gene: .
CDR3 length: 12
J gene: TRBJ1-5
CDR3 DNA: TGTGCCAGCGGGGGCCCTAATCAGCCCCAGCATTTT
CDR3 protein: CASGGPNQPQHF

V gene: TRBV12-3/TRBV12-4
clone size: .
D gene: .
CDR3 length: 14
J gene: TRBJ2-7
CDR3 DNA: TGTGCCAGCAGTTTAGTCCTCGATGCCTACGAGCAGTACTTC
CDR3 protein: CASSLVLDAYEQYF

V gene: TRBV24-1
clone size: .
D gene: .
CDR3 length: 12
J gene: TRBJ1-5
CDR3 DNA: TGTGCCACCAGTGACCCTAATCAGCCCCAGCATTTT
CDR3 protein: CATSDPNQPQHF

V gene: TRBV6-2/TRBV6-3
clone size: once
D gene: .
CDR3 length: 15
J gene: TRBJ2-7
CDR3 DNA: TGTGCCAGCAGTCCGATAGCGGAACAAACCTACGAGCAGTACTTC
CDR3 protein: CASSPIAEQTYEQYF

V gene: TRBV19
clone size: .
D gene: .
CDR3 length: 14
J gene: TRBJ1-5
CDR3 DNA: TGTGCCAGTAGTGACCCAGGGTCGGTACAGCCCCAGCATTTT
CDR3 protein: CASSDPGSVQPQHF

V gene: TRBV12-3/TRBV12-4
clone size: .
D gene: .
CDR3 length: 12
J gene: TRBJ1-2
CDR3 DNA: TGTGCCAGCACCACAGGCCCCAAGGGCTACACCTTC
CDR3 protein: CASTTGPKGYTF

V gene: TRBV6-5
clone size: .
D gene: TRBD2
CDR3 length: 14
J gene: TRBJ2-7
CDR3 DNA: TGTGCCAGCAGTCCACTAGCGGTCCCACTCGAGCAGTACTTC
CDR3 protein: CASSPLAVPLEQYF

V gene: TRBV12-3/TRBV12-4
clone size: .
D gene: .
CDR3 length: 17
J gene: TRBJ2-7
CDR3 DNA: TGTGCCAGCTCCCCGAGGAATCCGGAGGAGTGGAATTACGAGCAGTACTTC
CDR3 protein: CASSPRNPEEWNYEQYF

V gene: TRBV5-5
clone size: .
D gene: TRBD2
CDR3 length: 16
J gene: TRBJ2-5
CDR3 DNA: TGTGCCAGCAGCTTGGCTGGATGGGAGGGCCGGGAGACCCAGTACTTC
CDR3 protein: CASSLAGWEGRETQYF

V gene: TRBV7-6
clone size: .
D gene: .
CDR3 length: 15
J gene: TRBJ1-2
CDR3 DNA: TGTGCCAGCAGCGCAGCCCAGGGTTTGAGCTATGGCTACACCTTC
CDR3 protein: CASSAAQGLSYGYTF

V gene: TRBV9
clone size: few
D gene: .
CDR3 length: 13
J gene: TRBJ1-1
CDR3 DNA: TGTGCCAGCAGCGGGTGGGGGAACACTGAAGCTTTCTTT
CDR3 protein: CASSGWGNTEAFF

V gene: TRBV7-2
clone size: .
D gene: TRBD2
CDR3 length: 17
J gene: TRBJ2-7
CDR3 DNA: TGTGCCAGCAGCTTCGGGCTAGCGGGAGGAGATATCTACGAGCAGTACTTC
CDR3 protein: CASSFGLAGGDIYEQYF

V gene: TRBV20-1
clone size: .
D gene: .
CDR3 length: 14
J gene: TRBJ2-7
CDR3 DNA: TGCAGTGCTAGAGATCGAGGGCAAGTCTACGAGCAGTACTTC
CDR3 protein: CSARDRGQVYEQYF

V gene: TRBV6-2/TRBV6-3
clone size: .
D gene: .
CDR3 length: 11
J gene: TRBJ1-2
CDR3 DNA: TGTGCCAGCAAATCCACATATGGCTACACCTTC
CDR3 protein: CASKSTYGYTF

V gene: TRBV30
clone size: .
D gene: .
CDR3 length: 15
J gene: TRBJ1-5
CDR3 DNA: TGTGCCTGGAGCGGTCTGTCGGGCAGCAATCAGCCCCAGCATTTT
CDR3 protein: CAWSGLSGSNQPQHF

V gene: TRBV29-1
clone size: .
D gene: TRBD1
CDR3 length: 15
J gene: TRBJ2-2
CDR3 DNA: TGCAGCGTCCTCCCCGACAGGGCAGGCACCGGGGAGCTGTTTTTT
CDR3 protein: CSVLPDRAGTGELFF

V gene: TRBV24-1
clone size: once
D gene: TRBD2
CDR3 length: 17
J gene: TRBJ2-1
CDR3 DNA: TGTGCCACCAGTGATCCAGCAGCGGGAGCGTCCTACAATGAGCAGTTCTTC
CDR3 protein: CATSDPAAGASYNEQFF

V gene: TRBV29-1
clone size: .
D gene: .
CDR3 length: 11
J gene: TRBJ1-2
CDR3 DNA: TGCAGCGCTAGTCCGATCTATGGCTACACCTTC
CDR3 protein: CSASPIYGYTF

V gene: TRBV25-1
clone size: once
D gene: .
CDR3 length: 17
J gene: TRBJ1-5
CDR3 DNA: TGTGCCAGCAGTGAATCGAATTCCCGGGGACATCCCCAGCCCCAGCATTTT
CDR3 protein: CASSESNSRGHPQPQHF

V gene: TRBV15
clone size: .
D gene: .
CDR3 length: 15
J gene: TRBJ1-2
CDR3 DNA: TGTGCCACCAGCAGTTCACGGGGGGTCGGCTATGGCTACACCTTC
CDR3 protein: CATSSSRGVGYGYTF

V gene: TRBV10-3
clone size: .
D gene: .
CDR3 length: 16
J gene: TRBJ2-3
CDR3 DNA: TGTGCCATCAGCAACTACCGGGACATTCGCACAGATACGCAGTATTTT
CDR3 protein: CAISNYRDIRTDTQYF

V gene: TRBV29-1
clone size: once
D gene: .
CDR3 length: 13
J gene: TRBJ2-7
CDR3 DNA: TGCAGCGTTGAAGGCGCAGGGCGCTACGAGCAGTACTTC
CDR3 protein: CSVEGAGRYEQYF

V gene: TRBV24-1
clone size: .
D gene: .
CDR3 length: 14
J gene: TRBJ2-2
CDR3 DNA: TGTGCCACCAGTGATTTAGAAAGCACCGGGGAGCTGTTTTTT
CDR3 protein: CATSDLESTGELFF

V gene: TRBV28
clone size: .
D gene: .
CDR3 length: 14
J gene: TRBJ1-4
CDR3 DNA: TGTGCCAGCAGTTTATCCAGGAGGGTTGAAAAACTGTTTTTT
CDR3 protein: CASSLSRRVEKLFF

V gene: TRBV2
clone size: once
D gene: .
CDR3 length: 14
J gene: TRBJ2-2
CDR3 DNA: TGTGCCAGCAGCCGCTGGATCGCGGCCGGGGAGCTGTTTTTT
CDR3 protein: CASSRWIAAGELFF

V gene: TRBV5-1
clone size: few
D gene: TRBD1
CDR3 length: 15
J gene: TRBJ1-2
CDR3 DNA: TGCGCCAGCAGCACCCCGGGACAGGGCTTCTATGGCTACACCTTC
CDR3 protein: CASSTPGQGFYGYTF

V gene: TRBV29-1
clone size: .
D gene: TRBD2
CDR3 length: 15
J gene: TRBJ2-1
CDR3 DNA: TGCAGCGTTGCTCCCACTAGCGGGAGGTTGCCTGAGCAGTTCTTC
CDR3 protein: CSVAPTSGRLPEQFF

V gene: TRBV10-3
clone size: .
D gene: .
CDR3 length: 15
J gene: TRBJ2-7
CDR3 DNA: TGTGCCATCAGTGAGTCGGGGGACTCCTACTACGAGCAGTACTTC
CDR3 protein: CAISESGDSYYEQYF

V gene: TRBV6-2/TRBV6-3
clone size: .
D gene: TRBD2
CDR3 length: 16
J gene: TRBJ2-2
CDR3 DNA: TGTGCCAGCAGTTCTACTAGCGGGAGGCCCACCGGGGAGCTGTTTTTT
CDR3 protein: CASSSTSGRPTGELFF

V gene: TRBV7-9
clone size: .
D gene: .
CDR3 length: 13
J gene: TRBJ2-7
CDR3 DNA: TGTGCCAGCAGCTTAATCCTAGAAAGCGAGCAGTACTTC
CDR3 protein: CASSLILESEQYF

V gene: TRBV30
clone size: once
D gene: .
CDR3 length: 14
J gene: TRBJ2-5
CDR3 DNA: TGTGCCTTCGGGGGGCCGTGGTGGCAAGAGACCCAGTACTTC
CDR3 protein: CAFGGPWWQETQYF

V gene: TRBV11-2
clone size: .
D gene: TRBD2
CDR3 length: 19
J gene: TRBJ2-3
CDR3 DNA: TGTGCCAGCAGCTTTTGGCCCCTGACTAGCGGGAGCTCGGGAGATACGCAGTATTTT
CDR3 protein: CASSFWPLTSGSSGDTQYF

V gene: TRBV4-3
clone size: .
D gene: .
CDR3 length: 16
J gene: TRBJ1-1
CDR3 DNA: TGCGCCAGCAGCCAAGAGTGGGGGGGGGCGAACACTGAAGCTTTCTTT
CDR3 protein: CASSQEWGGANTEAFF

V gene: TRBV20-1
clone size: .
D gene: .
CDR3 length: 13
J gene: TRBJ2-3
CDR3 DNA: TGCAGTGCGCGCGGACGTCTCACAGATACGCAGTATTTT
CDR3 protein: CSARGRLTDTQYF

V gene: TRBV4-3
clone size: .
D gene: TRBD2
CDR3 length: 17
J gene: TRBJ2-2
CDR3 DNA: TGCGCCAGCAGCCAAGAAGGACTAGCGGGAGACACCGGGGAGCTGTTTTTT
CDR3 protein: CASSQEGLAGDTGELFF